This is a list of T cell receptor beta chains from one sample in a study of blood T cells in healthy people across ages. TCRdb called the 5' RACE reads again in MiXCR, with one record for every CDR3 protein. The table lists about 720,000 distinct CDR3 sequences, roughly 20% of them singletons. Sequences were obtained from blood. The receptors were gathered from a man aged 65 to 79 in good health. Both conserved end residues are part of each CDR3. A D gene is named only where the DNA matches it firmly. Rows may omit the clone size; those that give it use once, few, many or a size class.

J gene: TRBJ1-1; D gene: NA; clone size: NA; V gene: TRBV5-1; CDR3 DNA: TGCGCCAGCAGCCTACAGGGAGGTAGCACTGAAGCTTTCTTT; CDR3 protein: CASSLQGGSTEAFF
J gene: TRBJ2-5; D gene: NA; clone size: NA; V gene: TRBV2; CDR3 DNA: TGTGCCAGCAGGGGGGGGCCGTCTCAAGAGACCCAGTACTTC; CDR3 protein: CASRGGPSQETQYF
J gene: TRBJ2-3; D gene: TRBD1; clone size: few; V gene: TRBV10-3; CDR3 DNA: TGTGCCATCAGCCCCGGGACAGGTAGCACAGATACGCAGTATTTT; CDR3 protein: CAISPGTGSTDTQYF
J gene: TRBJ1-3; D gene: TRBD1; clone size: few; V gene: TRBV18; CDR3 DNA: TGTGCCAGCTCAACTGACAGGGGGACTGGAAACACCATATATTTT; CDR3 protein: CASSTDRGTGNTIYF
J gene: TRBJ1-5; D gene: TRBD1; clone size: many; V gene: TRBV29-1; CDR3 DNA: TGCAGCGTTAAGACAGGGGGCAATCAGCCCCAGCATTTT; CDR3 protein: CSVKTGGNQPQHF
J gene: TRBJ2-6; D gene: NA; clone size: few; V gene: TRBV5-6; CDR3 DNA: TGTGCCAGCACCAAAAGGGGCTCTGGGGCCAACGTCCTGACTTTC; CDR3 protein: CASTKRGSGANVLTF
J gene: TRBJ2-5; D gene: TRBD2; clone size: once; V gene: TRBV10-3; CDR3 DNA: TGTGCCATCAGTCTCCGGGGGGGTGAAGAGACCCAGTACTTC; CDR3 protein: CAISLRGGEETQYF
J gene: TRBJ1-2; D gene: NA; clone size: NA; V gene: TRBV10-3; CDR3 DNA: TGTGCCATCGTGGGAGGGTTCTATGGCTACACCTTC; CDR3 protein: CAIVGGFYGYTF
J gene: TRBJ1-1; D gene: TRBD1; clone size: NA; V gene: TRBV11-2; CDR3 DNA: TGTGCCAGCAGCTCTTGGACAGGGGGGATGGACACTGAAACTTTCTTT; CDR3 protein: CASSSWTGGMDTETFF
J gene: TRBJ2-7; D gene: NA; clone size: few; V gene: TRBV13; CDR3 DNA: TGTGCCAGCAGCTTGACTAGAGCCTACGAGCAGTACTTC; CDR3 protein: CASSLTRAYEQYF
J gene: TRBJ2-1; D gene: NA; clone size: few; V gene: TRBV6-2/TRBV6-3; CDR3 DNA: TGTGCCAGCAGTTACCTGGGCCGTAGAAATGAGCAGTTCTTC; CDR3 protein: CASSYLGRRNEQFF
J gene: TRBJ2-3; D gene: TRBD1; clone size: few; V gene: TRBV5-1; CDR3 DNA: TGCGCCAGCACTATAGGACAGGGCACAGATACGCAGTATTTT; CDR3 protein: CASTIGQGTDTQYF
J gene: TRBJ2-1; D gene: NA; clone size: NA; V gene: TRBV3-1; CDR3 DNA: TGTGCCAGCAGCAACAGTGGTTATGAGCAGTTCTTC; CDR3 protein: CASSNSGYEQFF
J gene: TRBJ2-1; D gene: TRBD1; clone size: many; V gene: TRBV9; CDR3 DNA: TGTGCCAGCAGCATCATTCCCGGGACAGGGGTCTACAATGAGCAGTTCTTC; CDR3 protein: CASSIIPGTGVYNEQFF
J gene: TRBJ2-1; D gene: TRBD2; clone size: few; V gene: TRBV6-6; CDR3 DNA: TGTGCCAGCAGGATGAGCGGGGCGAACAATGAGCAGTTCTTC; CDR3 protein: CASRMSGANNEQFF
J gene: TRBJ1-1; D gene: NA; clone size: NA; V gene: TRBV7-9; CDR3 DNA: TGTGCCAGCAGCTTTGGGACCGAGGATCTTGGAGCTTTCTTT; CDR3 protein: CASSFGTEDLGAFF
J gene: TRBJ2-1; D gene: TRBD2; clone size: NA; V gene: TRBV27; CDR3 DNA: TGTGCCAGCAGGCTAAGGACTAGCGGGGGAAGCTCCTACAATGAGCAGTTCTTC; CDR3 protein: CASRLRTSGGSSYNEQFF
J gene: TRBJ1-3; D gene: TRBD1; clone size: few; V gene: TRBV29-1; CDR3 DNA: TGCAGCGTTAATAAGGACAGGGCTGGAAACACCATATATTTT; CDR3 protein: CSVNKDRAGNTIYF
J gene: TRBJ1-1; D gene: NA; clone size: NA; V gene: TRBV20-1; CDR3 DNA: TGCAGTGCTAGAGACACACGGGTAGCTTTCTTT; CDR3 protein: CSARDTRVAFF
J gene: TRBJ2-7; D gene: NA; clone size: few; V gene: TRBV5-1; CDR3 DNA: TGCGCCAGCAGCTTGGATTCACAAAGCAAATCCTACGAGCAGTACTTC; CDR3 protein: CASSLDSQSKSYEQYF
J gene: TRBJ2-1; D gene: NA; clone size: few; V gene: TRBV7-2; CDR3 DNA: TGTGCCAGCAGCTTACAACAGGGTTTGGCAAATGAGCAGTTCTTC; CDR3 protein: CASSLQQGLANEQFF
J gene: TRBJ1-2; D gene: NA; clone size: many; V gene: TRBV7-2; CDR3 DNA: TGTGCCAGCAGCTTAAGATCCTATGGCTACACCTTC; CDR3 protein: CASSLRSYGYTF
J gene: TRBJ2-7; D gene: TRBD1; clone size: few; V gene: TRBV11-2; CDR3 DNA: TGTGCCAGCAGCTTAGGTGACAGGGTGTCGTCCTACGAGCAGTACTTC; CDR3 protein: CASSLGDRVSSYEQYF
J gene: TRBJ2-5; D gene: NA; clone size: NA; V gene: TRBV20-1; CDR3 DNA: TGCAGTGCTTCCCCTAGCGCCCAAGAGACCCAGTACTTC; CDR3 protein: CSASPSAQETQYF
J gene: TRBJ2-3; D gene: NA; clone size: NA; V gene: TRBV7-8; CDR3 DNA: TGTGCCAGCAGAGACCCGGCTGGGGGCACAGATACGCAGTATTTT; CDR3 protein: CASRDPAGGTDTQYF
J gene: TRBJ1-4; D gene: TRBD1; clone size: NA; V gene: TRBV28; CDR3 DNA: TGTGCCAGCAGCGCACCGGGACAGCCCAACGAAAAACTGTTTTTT; CDR3 protein: CASSAPGQPNEKLFF
J gene: TRBJ2-4; D gene: TRBD2; clone size: few; V gene: TRBV20-1; CDR3 DNA: TGCAGTGCTAGAGTCTCTGGCGGGAGTGACATTCAGTACTTC; CDR3 protein: CSARVSGGSDIQYF
J gene: TRBJ1-1; D gene: NA; clone size: NA; V gene: TRBV20-1; CDR3 DNA: TGCAGTGCTAGAGCACACGGTAACACTGAAGCTTTCTTT; CDR3 protein: CSARAHGNTEAFF
J gene: TRBJ2-5; D gene: TRBD1; clone size: NA; V gene: TRBV19; CDR3 DNA: TGTGCCAGTAGTAGGACCCAGGGGGTCCAAGAGACCCAGTACTTC; CDR3 protein: CASSRTQGVQETQYF
J gene: TRBJ2-3; D gene: NA; clone size: many; V gene: TRBV27; CDR3 DNA: TGTGCCAGCAGTCCCTCGGGTACGACGGGGGATACGCAGTATTTT; CDR3 protein: CASSPSGTTGDTQYF
J gene: TRBJ2-3; D gene: TRBD2; clone size: few; V gene: TRBV7-3; CDR3 DNA: TGTGCCAGCAGCCTAGGGACTAGCGGGAATAGGGGTACGCAGTATTTT; CDR3 protein: CASSLGTSGNRGTQYF